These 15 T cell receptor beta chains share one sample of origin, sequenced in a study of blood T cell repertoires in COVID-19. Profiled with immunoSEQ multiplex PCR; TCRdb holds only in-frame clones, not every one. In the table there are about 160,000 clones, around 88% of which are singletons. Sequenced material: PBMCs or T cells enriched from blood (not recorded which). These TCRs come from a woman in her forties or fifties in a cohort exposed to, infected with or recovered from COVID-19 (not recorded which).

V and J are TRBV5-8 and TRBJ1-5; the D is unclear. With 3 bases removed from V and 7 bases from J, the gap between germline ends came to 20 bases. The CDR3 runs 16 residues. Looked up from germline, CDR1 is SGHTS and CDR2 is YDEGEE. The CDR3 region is CASSSAAGGSRQPQHF. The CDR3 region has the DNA TGTGCCAGCAGCTCGGCGGCGGGCGGTTCGAGGCAGCCCCAGCATTTT.

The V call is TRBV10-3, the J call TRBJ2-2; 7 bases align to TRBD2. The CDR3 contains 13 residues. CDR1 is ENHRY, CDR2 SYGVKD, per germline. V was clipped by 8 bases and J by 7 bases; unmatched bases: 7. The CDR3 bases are TGTGCCATCCGGGCAGGGACTAACGGGGAGCTGTTTTTT. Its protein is CAIRAGTNGELFF.

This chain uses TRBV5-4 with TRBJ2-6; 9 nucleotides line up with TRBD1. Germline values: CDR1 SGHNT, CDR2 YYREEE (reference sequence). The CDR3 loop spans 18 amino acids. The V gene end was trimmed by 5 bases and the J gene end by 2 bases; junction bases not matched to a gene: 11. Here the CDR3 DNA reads TGTGCCAGCAGGCAAAATTCACAGGGGGCGACTGGGGCCAACGTCCTGACTTTC. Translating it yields CASRQNSQGATGANVLTF.

The CDR3 DNA sequence: TGTGCCACCAGGGACTTGATCGCGGCCGGGGAGCTGTTTTTT. Translated, it gives CATRDLIAAGELFF. V is TRBV10-3 and J is TRBJ2-2, with D possibly TRBD2 on 6 matching bases. Germline V gene data show CDR1 as ENHRY and CDR2 as SYGVKD. Between the trimmed V and J ends, which lost 10 bases and 6 bases, there was a span of 18 bases. The CDR3 sequence is 14 residues long.

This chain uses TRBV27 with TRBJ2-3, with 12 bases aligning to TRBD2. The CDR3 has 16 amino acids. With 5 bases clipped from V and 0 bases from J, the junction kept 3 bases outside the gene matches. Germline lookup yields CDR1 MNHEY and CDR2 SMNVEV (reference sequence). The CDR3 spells CASSLGTSGSTDTQYF. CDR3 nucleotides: TGTGCCAGCAGTCTAGGGACTAGCGGGAGCACAGATACGCAGTATTTT.

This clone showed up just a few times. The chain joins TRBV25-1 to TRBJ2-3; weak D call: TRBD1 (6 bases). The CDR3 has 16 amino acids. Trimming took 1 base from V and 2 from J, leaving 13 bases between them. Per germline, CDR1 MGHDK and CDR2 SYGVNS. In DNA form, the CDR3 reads TGTGCCAGCAGTGAATGGGTGGACAGAACCACAGATACGCAGTATTTT. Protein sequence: CASSEWVDRTTDTQYF.

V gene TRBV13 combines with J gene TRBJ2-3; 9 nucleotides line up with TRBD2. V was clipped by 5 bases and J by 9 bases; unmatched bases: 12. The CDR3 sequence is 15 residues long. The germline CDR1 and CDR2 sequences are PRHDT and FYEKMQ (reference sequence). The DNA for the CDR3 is TGTGCCAGCAGCCTATTAGTAGCGGGAGTGAACACGCAGTATTTT. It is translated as CASSLLVAGVNTQYF.

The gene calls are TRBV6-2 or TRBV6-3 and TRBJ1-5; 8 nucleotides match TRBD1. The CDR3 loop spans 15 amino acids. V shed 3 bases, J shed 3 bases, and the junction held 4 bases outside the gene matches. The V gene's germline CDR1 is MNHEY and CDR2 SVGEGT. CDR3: CASSYPQGDNQPQHF. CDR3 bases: TGTGCCAGCAGTTATCCACAGGGGGACAATCAGCCCCAGCATTTT.

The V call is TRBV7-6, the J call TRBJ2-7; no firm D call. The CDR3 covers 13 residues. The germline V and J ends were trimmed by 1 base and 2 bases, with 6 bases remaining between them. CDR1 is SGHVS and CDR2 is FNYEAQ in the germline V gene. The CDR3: CASSLVSAYEQYF. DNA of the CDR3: TGTGCCAGCAGCTTAGTCTCCGCCTACGAGCAGTACTTC.

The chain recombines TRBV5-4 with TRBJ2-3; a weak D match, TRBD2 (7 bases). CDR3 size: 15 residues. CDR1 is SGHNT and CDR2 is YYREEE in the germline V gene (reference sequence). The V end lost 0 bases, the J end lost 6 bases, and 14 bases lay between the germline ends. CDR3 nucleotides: TGTGCCAGCAGCTTGGACCCCGGGGGGCAGGATACGCAGTATTTT. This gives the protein CASSLDPGGQDTQYF.

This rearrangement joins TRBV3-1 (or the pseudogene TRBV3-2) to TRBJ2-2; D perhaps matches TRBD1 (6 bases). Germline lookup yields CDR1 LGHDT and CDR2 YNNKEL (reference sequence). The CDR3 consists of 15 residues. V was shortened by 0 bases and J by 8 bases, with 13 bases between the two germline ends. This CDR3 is CASSQDTGRGGELFF. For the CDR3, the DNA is TGTGCCAGCAGCCAAGATACGGGCAGGGGAGGGGAGCTGTTTTTT.

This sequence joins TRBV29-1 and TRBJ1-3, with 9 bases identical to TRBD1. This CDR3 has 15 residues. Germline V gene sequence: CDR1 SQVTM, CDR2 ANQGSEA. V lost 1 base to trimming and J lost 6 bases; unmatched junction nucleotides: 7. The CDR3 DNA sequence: TGCAGCGTTGAAGCCGACAGGGGGGAGCAAAACACCATATATTTT. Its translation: CSVEADRGEQNTIYF.

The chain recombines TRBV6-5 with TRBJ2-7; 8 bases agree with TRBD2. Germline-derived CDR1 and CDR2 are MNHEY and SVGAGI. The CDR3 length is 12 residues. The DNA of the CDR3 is TGTGCTAATAGCGGGGACTCCTACGAGCAGTACTTC. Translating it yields CANSGDSYEQYF.

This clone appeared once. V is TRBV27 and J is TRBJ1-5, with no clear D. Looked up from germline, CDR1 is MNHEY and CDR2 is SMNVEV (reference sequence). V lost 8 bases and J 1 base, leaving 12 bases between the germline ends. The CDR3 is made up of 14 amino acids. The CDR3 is CASGRRGSNQPQHF. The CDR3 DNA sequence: TGTGCCAGCGGTCGTCGAGGGAGCAATCAGCCCCAGCATTTT.

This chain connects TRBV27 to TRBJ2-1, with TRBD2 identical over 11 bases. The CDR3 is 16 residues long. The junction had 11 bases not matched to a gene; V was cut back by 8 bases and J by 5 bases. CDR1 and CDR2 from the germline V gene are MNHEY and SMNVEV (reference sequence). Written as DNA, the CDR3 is TGTGCCAGCGACCCCTTAGCGGGAGGGTTCCACAATGAGCAGTTCTTC. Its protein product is CASDPLAGGFHNEQFF.